Listed here are 31 T cell receptor beta chains from one sample, sequenced in a study of cytomegalovirus exposure and HLA in healthy donors. Produced via immunoSEQ multiplex PCR; TCRdb's table is partial and in-frame only. Of under 350,000 clones listed, 70% to 90% are singletons. The sample was PBMCs. The receptors shown here come from a woman under 30 in good health and CMV-seronegative.

V usage is TRBV6-7 and J usage is TRBJ1-1, with TRBD1 matching 7 bases. TRBV6-7 is an ORF, with its function uncertain. V was pared by 8 bases and J by 3 bases, with 9 bases of the junction left unmatched. The CDR3 has 14 residues. CDR3: CASDREGFYTEAFF. The DNA of the CDR3 is TGTGCCAGCGACAGGGAAGGTTTCTACACTGAAGCTTTCTTT.

CDR3 sequence: CASSLPGGYNEQFF. The CDR3 DNA sequence: TGCGCCAGCAGCTTGCCGGGAGGATACAATGAGCAGTTCTTC. This chain connects TRBV5-1 to TRBJ2-1, with 7 bases lining up with TRBD2. CDR1 and CDR2 (germline): SGHRS, YFSETQ. V lost 1 base to trimming and J lost 4 bases; unmatched junction nucleotides: 2. The CDR3 sequence is 14 residues long.

V and J are TRBV7-2 and TRBJ1-5; D possibly corresponds to TRBD1 (5 bases). Germline V gene data show CDR1 as SGHTA and CDR2 as FQGNSA. The V and J ends lost 0 bases and 1 base respectively, with 16 bases between them. This CDR3 region has 18 residues. The CDR3 nucleotides read TGTGCCAGCAGCTTAGCCCATCGTGCGGGGGTGAGCAATCAGCCCCAGCATTTT. Protein sequence: CASSLAHRAGVSNQPQHF.

The chain uses TRBV9 and TRBJ2-4; 9 bases are shared with TRBD1. This CDR3 spans 15 amino acids. CDR1 and CDR2 (germline): SGDLS, YYNGEE. V lost 3 bases, J lost 8 bases, and 9 bases stayed unmatched. CDR3 DNA sequence: TGTGCCAGCAGCGAGGACAGGGGAGGTGTTGACATTCAGTACTTC. Amino acid sequence: CASSEDRGGVDIQYF. The whole variable domain, filled in from reference TRBV9 and TRBJ2-4, reads DSGVTQTPKHLITATGQRVTLRCSPRSGDLSVYWYQQSLDQGLQFLIQYYNGEERAKGNILERFSAQQFPDLHSELNLSSLELGDSALYFCASSEDRGGVDIQYFGAGTRLSVL.

This chain joins TRBV13 and TRBJ1-1; tentatively, D is TRBD1 (5 bases). CDR3 size: 12 residues. With 2 bases removed from V and 12 bases from J, the gap between germline ends came to 13 bases. Germline lookup yields CDR1 PRHDT and CDR2 FYEKMQ (reference sequence). CDR3 amino acids: CASSLIQGWPFF. CDR3 in DNA: TGTGCCAGCAGCTTAATTCAGGGATGGCCTTTCTTT.

This sequence joins TRBV5-1 and TRBJ1-3; a possible D gene is TRBD1 (5 bases). Germline V gene sequence: CDR1 SGHRS, CDR2 YFSETQ. The CDR3 is 17 residues long. The V and J ends lost 0 bases and 4 bases respectively, with 17 bases between them. CDR3 DNA: TGCGCCAGCAGCTTGGTCTTCGATGGGGCGCTGGGAAACACCATATATTTT. Amino acids: CASSLVFDGALGNTIYF.

V usage is TRBV9 and J usage is TRBJ1-1; D may be TRBD1 (6 bases). V lost 0 bases, J lost 0 bases, and 9 bases lay in between. This CDR3 spans 15 amino acids. Germline V CDR1 and CDR2: SGDLS, YYNGEE. The CDR3 DNA sequence: TGTGCCAGCAGCGTAGGGGGACAATTGAACACTGAAGCTTTCTTT. Residues: CASSVGGQLNTEAFF.

This clone was picked up one time. The chain has TRBV5-6 and TRBJ1-1, with a weak D call TRBD1 (6 bases). Germline CDR1 and CDR2: SGHDT and YYEEEE. Trimming stripped 7 bases from V and 0 bases from J, with 10 bases between. The CDR3 spans 13 residues. The CDR3 here is CASVDSMNTEAFF. As DNA, the CDR3 is TGTGCCAGCGTGGACAGTATGAACACTGAAGCTTTCTTT.

The genes are TRBV6-1 and TRBJ2-7; no firm D call. V was clipped by 3 bases and J by 2 bases, with 11 bases between them. The CDR3 spans 14 residues. Germline CDR1 MNHNS, CDR2 SASEGT. As DNA, the CDR3 is TGTGCCAGCAGTGATTATTCACGGGCCTACGAGCAGTACTTC. Its protein product is CASSDYSRAYEQYF.

The table lists this clone with a few counts. The chain employs TRBV5-4 and TRBJ2-5, with D possibly matching TRBD2 (5 bases). Germline V lookup: CDR1 SGHNT, CDR2 YYREEE (reference sequence). The CDR3 totals 14 residues. V was trimmed by 1 base and J by 2 bases, leaving 9 bases between them. This CDR3 is CASSLYQRQETQYF. In DNA form, the CDR3 reads TGTGCCAGCAGCTTGTACCAGCGGCAAGAGACCCAGTACTTC.

CDR3 nucleotide sequence: TGCGCCAGCAGCCATATAGGACAGGGAATCCCAGATACGCAGTATTTT. It yields the protein CASSHIGQGIPDTQYF. The V gene is TRBV4-1, the J gene TRBJ2-3; 8 bases agree with TRBD1. V lost 3 bases to trimming and J lost 4 bases; unmatched junction nucleotides: 9. The CDR3 runs 16 residues. Germline assignment: CDR1 MGHRA and CDR2 YSYEKL.

This clone was counted only a few times. The chain couples TRBV5-1 to TRBJ2-7; 8 positions match TRBD1. Germline V gene lookup returns CDR1 SGHRS and CDR2 YFSETQ. Trimming cost V 0 bases and J 9 bases; bases outside gene matches: 2. The CDR3 contains 12 residues. The chain's CDR3 is CASSLEGQGQYF. The CDR3 DNA reads as TGCGCCAGCAGCTTGGAAGGACAGGGGCAGTACTTC.

In nucleotides, the CDR3 is TGTGCCAGCAGCCAATCCAGGTGGGGGGGCAGCACAGATACGCAGTATTTT. The encoded protein is CASSQSRWGGSTDTQYF. The V gene is TRBV14, the J gene TRBJ2-3; TRBD2 might be the D (7 bases). Trimming stripped 2 bases from V and 0 bases from J, with 15 bases between. The CDR3 is made up of 17 amino acids. Germline CDR1 and CDR2: SGHDN and FVKESK.

This chain joins TRBV5-1 and TRBJ2-7, with TRBD2 identical over 7 bases. V gave up 4 bases and J gave up 2 bases; unmatched junction bases: 9. Germline assignment: CDR1 SGHRS and CDR2 YFSETQ. The CDR3 runs 15 residues. The CDR3 nucleotides are TGCGCCAGCAGCCCGGGTGGGGGGGTTGCCTACGAGCAGTACTTC. The encoded protein is CASSPGGGVAYEQYF.

The CDR3 region is CASTKSLGTEAFF. The CDR3 nucleotides are TGTGCCAGCACCAAGTCCCTCGGGACTGAAGCTTTCTTT. V gene TRBV6-6 combines with J gene TRBJ1-1; D is unresolved. The V end was cut by 7 bases, the J end by 5 bases, with 14 bases between. CDR1 MNHNY and CDR2 SVGAGI come from the germline V gene (reference sequence). CDR3 length equals 13 residues.

This clone was counted a few times. The V and J genes are TRBV6-6 and TRBJ2-7, with 10 bases matching TRBD2. V gave up 6 bases and J gave up 0 bases; unmatched junction bases: 5. Per the germline V gene, CDR1 is MNHNY and CDR2 is SVGAGI (reference sequence). The CDR3 length is 15 residues. CDR3 DNA: TGTGCCAGCAGATCGGGGACTAGCGCCTCCTACGAGCAGTACTTC. It is translated as CASRSGTSASYEQYF.

CDR3 sequence (DNA): TGCGCCAGCAGCCCACTAATGTCAGATACGCAGTATTTT. Translated, it gives CASSPLMSDTQYF. The chain recombines TRBV4-3 with TRBJ2-3, with D unclear. This CDR3 is 13 amino acids long. The V end was cut by 4 bases, the J end by 4 bases, with 9 bases between. Per germline, CDR1 LGHNA and CDR2 YSLEER.

The rearrangement uses TRBV28 and TRBJ1-5, with 9 bases matching TRBD1. The V and J ends lost 5 bases and 5 bases, in that order; junction bases with no gene match: 7. Germline V lookup: CDR1 MDHEN, CDR2 SYDVKM. There are 15 residues in the CDR3. The CDR3, as DNA: TGTGCCAGCAGTCCATCGACAGGGGGGTATCAGCCCCAGCATTTT. Translated: CASSPSTGGYQPQHF.

This rearrangement joins TRBV10-3 to TRBJ1-2; D unresolved. Trimming shortened V by 4 bases and J by 1 base, and 10 bases separated the two germline ends. The length of the CDR3 is 14 residues. Germline CDR1 is ENHRY and CDR2 is SYGVKD. CDR3 loop: CAISGGRINYGYTF. CDR3 DNA sequence: TGTGCCATCAGTGGAGGCCGGATTAACTATGGCTACACCTTC.

In its sample, this clone was seen once. The V and J genes are TRBV28 and TRBJ1-6, with 11 bases aligning to TRBD1. V dropped 5 bases and J dropped 12; count of bases not matched to a gene: 15. Germline V lookup: CDR1 MDHEN, CDR2 SYDVKM. CDR3 length equals 17 residues. The DNA of the CDR3 is TGTGCCAGCAGTGCCTATGGACAGGGGGCCTCCCAGGTACCCCTCCACTTT. This encodes CASSAYGQGASQVPLHF.

The V gene is TRBV19, the J gene TRBJ2-3, with 11 bases matching TRBD2. V shed 3 bases and J 6 bases; nucleotides not matched to a gene: 8. The CDR3 has 16 amino acids. CDR1 is LNHDA, CDR2 SQIVND, per germline (reference sequence). The CDR3 DNA reads as TGTGCCAGTAGTATCGATAGCGGGAGGGCCTGGGATACGCAGTATTTT. It is translated as CASSIDSGRAWDTQYF.

The chain combines TRBV29-1 with TRBJ2-7; tentatively, D is TRBD1 (5 bases). V gave up 2 bases and J gave up 5 bases, with 13 bases separating them. Germline V gene data show CDR1 as SQVTM and CDR2 as ANQGSEA. The CDR3 totals 13 residues. The CDR3 is CSVEKPGADEQYF. CDR3 sequence (DNA): TGCAGCGTTGAAAAGCCTGGGGCCGACGAGCAGTACTTC.

V gene TRBV5-1 combines with J gene TRBJ1-1; 9 nucleotides align to TRBD1. The V and J ends lost 4 bases and 10 bases, in that order; junction bases with no gene match: 8. In germline, CDR1 is SGHRS, CDR2 YFSETQ. The CDR3 contains 13 residues. The CDR3 is CASSTQGARRAFF. The CDR3 DNA is TGCGCCAGCAGCACACAGGGGGCGCGAAGAGCTTTCTTT. Supplemented by reference TRBV5-1 and TRBJ1-1, the full variable domain reads KAGVTQTPRYLIKTRGQQVTLSCSPISGHRSVSWYQQTPGQGLQFLFEYFSETQRNKGNFPGRFSGRQFSNSRSEMNVSTLELGDSALYLCASSTQGARRAFFGQGTRLTVV.

This rearrangement joins TRBV4-1 to TRBJ2-1; the match to TRBD2 covers 8 bases. V lost 1 base, J lost 6 bases, and 5 bases stayed unmatched. CDR1 is MGHRA, CDR2 YSYEKL, per germline. CDR3 size: 15 residues. In nucleotides, the CDR3 is TGCGCCAGCAGCCAAGTTCAGCGGGAGTTCAATGAGCAGTTCTTC. Amino acid sequence: CASSQVQREFNEQFF.

The CDR3 spells CSASGGAQYF. The CDR3 nucleotides read TGCAGTGCTAGCGGGGGGGCGCAGTATTTT. The chain combines TRBV20-1 with TRBJ2-3; 8 nucleotides line up with TRBD2. This CDR3 comprises 10 residues. V trimming: 3 bases; J trimming: 10 bases; junction bases outside the gene matches: 0. Germline V gives CDR1 DFQATT, CDR2 SNEGSKA (reference sequence).

The chain couples TRBV7-6 to TRBJ2-1; 8 positions match TRBD2. Trimming took 3 bases from V and 2 from J; bases not matched to a gene: 6. This CDR3 has 16 amino acids. The V gene's germline CDR1 is SGHVS and CDR2 FNYEAQ. CDR3 in amino acids: CASSFPAGVPYNEQFF. CDR3 in DNA: TGTGCCAGCAGCTTTCCAGCGGGAGTCCCCTACAATGAGCAGTTCTTC. The variable domain in full, with the rest retrieved from reference TRBV7-6 and TRBJ2-1, is GAGVSQSPRYKVTKRGQDVALRCDPISGHVSLYWYRQALGQGPEFLTYFNYEAQQDKSGLPNDRFSAERPEGSISTLTIQRTEQRDSAMYRCASSFPAGVPYNEQFFGPGTRLTVL.

CDR3 DNA sequence: TGTGCCAGCAGCCAAAGACAGGGGCAGTCTGAAGCTTTCTTT. Translated: CASSQRQGQSEAFF. The chain uses TRBV14 and TRBJ1-1, with TRBD1 identical over 8 bases. The ends lost 2 bases at V and 6 bases at J; junction bases unmatched: 5. CDR1 and CDR2 from the germline V gene are SGHDN and FVKESK. The CDR3 has 14 amino acids.

V is TRBV5-1 and J is TRBJ2-7; no clear D gene. V shed 6 bases and J shed 3 bases, with 16 bases lying between them. Germline V gives CDR1 SGHRS, CDR2 YFSETQ. The length of the CDR3 is 14 residues. The DNA of the CDR3 is TGCGCCAGCAACCCAGACACTTCGAGCTACGAGCAGTACTTC. Translated: CASNPDTSSYEQYF.

The chain uses TRBV15 and TRBJ2-2; no firm D call. The CDR3 is 13 residues long. Germline loops: CDR1 LNHNV, CDR2 YYDKDF (reference sequence). The V end was cut by 8 bases, the J end by 2 bases, with 9 bases between. This CDR3 reads CATQTTNTGELFF. The CDR3 nucleotides read TGTGCCACCCAGACAACTAACACCGGGGAGCTGTTTTTT.

This chain connects TRBV5-1 to TRBJ2-5; tentatively, D is TRBD1 (6 bases). CDR1 SGHRS and CDR2 YFSETQ come from the germline V gene. The CDR3 is 13 amino acids. V was clipped by 4 bases and J by 2 bases, with 9 bases between them. This CDR3 reads CASSITGQETQYF. For the CDR3, the DNA is TGCGCCAGCAGCATCACAGGGCAAGAGACCCAGTACTTC. Full variable domain (remainder filled in from reference TRBV5-1 and TRBJ2-5): KAGVTQTPRYLIKTRGQQVTLSCSPISGHRSVSWYQQTPGQGLQFLFEYFSETQRNKGNFPGRFSGRQFSNSRSEMNVSTLELGDSALYLCASSITGQETQYFGPGTRLLVL.

This sequence joins TRBV23-1 and TRBJ1-2; D perhaps matches TRBD1 (6 bases). TRBV23-1 is designated an ORF whose function remains uncertain. This CDR3 comprises 15 residues. Deletions cut 8 bases from V and 8 bases from J, with 24 bases between. The CDR3 protein is CASSVKTIKGEGYTF. The CDR3, as DNA: TGCGCCAGCTCCGTCAAAACCATCAAGGGGGAGGGCTACACCTTC.